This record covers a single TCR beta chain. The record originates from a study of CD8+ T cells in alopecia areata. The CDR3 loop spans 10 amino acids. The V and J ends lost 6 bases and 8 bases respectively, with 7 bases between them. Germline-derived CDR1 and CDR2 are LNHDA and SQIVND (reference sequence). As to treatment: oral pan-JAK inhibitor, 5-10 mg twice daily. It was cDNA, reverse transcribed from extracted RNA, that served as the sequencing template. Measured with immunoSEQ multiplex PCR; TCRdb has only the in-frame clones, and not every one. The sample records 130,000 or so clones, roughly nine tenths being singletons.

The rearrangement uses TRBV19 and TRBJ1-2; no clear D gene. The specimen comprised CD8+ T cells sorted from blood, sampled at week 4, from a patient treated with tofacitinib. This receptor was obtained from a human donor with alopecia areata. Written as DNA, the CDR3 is TGTGCCAGTAGGAGTTACGGCTACACCTTC. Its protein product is CASRSYGYTF.